This T cell receptor beta chain emerged from a study of vaccination and CD4 T cells after COVID-19. At the level of the study: Stimulation used overlapping spike peptides from SARS-CoV-2, HCoV-NL63, HCoV-OC43 and HCoV-229E. Either a CEFX pool, an HIV-1 Nef pool, or no peptide was added to control cultures.

Only one count was recorded for this clonotype. What it binds is not known. Sequence data for DNA of cultured CD4+ T cells were generated by the Oncomine TCR Beta short-read assay. Cultures of CD4+ T cells served as the source for extracting genomic DNA. TCRdb reprocessed the PCR reads via MiXCR and lists one record per CDR3 protein. The sample has approximately 9,000 distinct CDR3 sequences; roughly 40% are singletons. Treatment here: roughly 10-day PBMC culture with coronavirus spike peptide pools or control peptides (ViraFEST assay). The unexposed donor gave CD4+ T cells before the COVID-19 pandemic (2011-2018). ViraFEST expanded antigen-specific T cells with peptide pools, then sequenced TCRs. The CDR3 runs 14 residues. V lost 4 bases, J lost 2 bases, and 5 bases stayed unmatched. Germline-derived CDR1 and CDR2 are SGHRS and YFSETQ.

V and J are TRBV5-1 and TRBJ2-5; 7 bases line up with TRBD1. The sequence was obtained from a human donor in good health. Sequences were obtained from CD4+ T cells from blood, cultured in vitro. The CDR3, as DNA: TGCGCCAGCAGCACAGGGACAGCTCAAGAGACCCAGTACTTC. Its translation is CASSTGTAQETQYF. The full variable domain, in which reference TRBV5-1 and TRBJ2-5 provide the parts outside the CDR3, is KAGVTQTPRYLIKTRGQQVTLSCSPISGHRSVSWYQQTPGQGLQFLFEYFSETQRNKGNFPGRFSGRQFSNSRSEMNVSTLELGDSALYLCASSTGTAQETQYFGPGTRLLVL.